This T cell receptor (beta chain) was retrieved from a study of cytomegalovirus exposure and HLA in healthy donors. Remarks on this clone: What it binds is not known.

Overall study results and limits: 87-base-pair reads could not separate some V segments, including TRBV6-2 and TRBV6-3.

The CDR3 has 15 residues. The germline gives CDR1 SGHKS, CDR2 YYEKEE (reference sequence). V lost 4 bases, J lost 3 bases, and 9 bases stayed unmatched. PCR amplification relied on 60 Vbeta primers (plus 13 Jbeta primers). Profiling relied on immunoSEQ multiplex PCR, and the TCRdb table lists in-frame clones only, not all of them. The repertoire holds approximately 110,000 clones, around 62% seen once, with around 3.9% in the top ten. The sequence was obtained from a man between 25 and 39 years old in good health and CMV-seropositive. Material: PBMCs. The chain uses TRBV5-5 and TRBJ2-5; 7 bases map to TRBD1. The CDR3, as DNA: TGTGCCAGCAGCAACAGCCCCGGGACAGAAGAGACCCAGTACTTC. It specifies CASSNSPGTEETQYF.